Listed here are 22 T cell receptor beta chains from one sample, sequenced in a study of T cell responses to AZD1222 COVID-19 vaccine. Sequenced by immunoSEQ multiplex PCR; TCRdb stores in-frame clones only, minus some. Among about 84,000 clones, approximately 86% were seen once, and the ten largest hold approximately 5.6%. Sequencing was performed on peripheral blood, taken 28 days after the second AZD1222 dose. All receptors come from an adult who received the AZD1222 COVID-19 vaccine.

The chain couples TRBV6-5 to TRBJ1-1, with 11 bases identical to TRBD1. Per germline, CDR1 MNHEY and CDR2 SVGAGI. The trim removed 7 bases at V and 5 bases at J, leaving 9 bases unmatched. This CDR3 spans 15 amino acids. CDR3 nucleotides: TGTGCCAGCACCGTCCCGGGACAGGGGGGGACTGAAGCTTTCTTT. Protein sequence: CASTVPGQGGTEAFF.

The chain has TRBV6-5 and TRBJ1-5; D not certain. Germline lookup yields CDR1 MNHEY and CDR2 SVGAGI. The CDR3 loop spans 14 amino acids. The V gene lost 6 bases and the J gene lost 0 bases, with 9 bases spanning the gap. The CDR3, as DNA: TGTGCCAGCAGCCGGCTGGATAGCAATCAGCCCCAGCATTTT. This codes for CASSRLDSNQPQHF.

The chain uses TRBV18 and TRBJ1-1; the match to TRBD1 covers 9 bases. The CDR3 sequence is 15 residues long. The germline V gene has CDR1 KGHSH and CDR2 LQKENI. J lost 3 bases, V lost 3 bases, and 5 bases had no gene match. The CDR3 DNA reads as TGTGCCAGCTCACCTTACAGGGGGCTGGACACTGAAGCTTTCTTT. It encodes CASSPYRGLDTEAFF.

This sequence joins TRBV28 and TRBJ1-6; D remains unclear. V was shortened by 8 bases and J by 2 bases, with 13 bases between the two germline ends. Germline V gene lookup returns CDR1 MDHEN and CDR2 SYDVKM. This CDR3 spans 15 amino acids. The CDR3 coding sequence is TGTGCCAGCCTGAGGCCTGTGGCCTATAATTCACCCCTCCACTTT. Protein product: CASLRPVAYNSPLHF.

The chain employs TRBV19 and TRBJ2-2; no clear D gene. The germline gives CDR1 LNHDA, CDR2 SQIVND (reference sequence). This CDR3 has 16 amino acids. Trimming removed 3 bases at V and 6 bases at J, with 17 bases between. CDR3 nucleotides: TGTGCCAGTAGTATTACAACCCCGAAATACGCCGGGGAGCTGTTTTTT. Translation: CASSITTPKYAGELFF.

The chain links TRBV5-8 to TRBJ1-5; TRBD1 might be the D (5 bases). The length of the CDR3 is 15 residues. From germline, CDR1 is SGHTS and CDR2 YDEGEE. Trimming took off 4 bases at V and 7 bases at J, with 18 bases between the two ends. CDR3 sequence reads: CASSPTSRGGQPQHF. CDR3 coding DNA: TGTGCCAGCAGCCCGACGTCAAGGGGCGGGCAGCCCCAGCATTTT.

CDR3 DNA sequence: TGTGCCAGCAGTTCCCAGTGGGGCCCCCAGTTCTTC. Residues: CASSSQWGPQFF. The chain employs TRBV12-3 or TRBV12-4 and TRBJ2-1, with D possibly matching TRBD1 (5 bases). This CDR3 has 12 amino acids. V lost 4 bases and J 13 bases, leaving 14 bases between the germline ends.

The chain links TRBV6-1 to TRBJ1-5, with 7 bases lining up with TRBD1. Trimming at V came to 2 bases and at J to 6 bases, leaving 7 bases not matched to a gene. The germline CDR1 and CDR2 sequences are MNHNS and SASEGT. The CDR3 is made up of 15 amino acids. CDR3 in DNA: TGTGCCAGCAGTGAAACCCTGACAGGGCCTCAGCCCCAGCATTTT. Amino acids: CASSETLTGPQPQHF.

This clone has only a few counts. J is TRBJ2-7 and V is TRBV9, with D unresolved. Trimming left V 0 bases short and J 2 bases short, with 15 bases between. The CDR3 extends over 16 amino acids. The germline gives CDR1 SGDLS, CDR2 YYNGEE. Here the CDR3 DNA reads TGTGCCAGCAGCGTAGAACCAGGAAGGCCCCCCTACGAGCAGTACTTC. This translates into CASSVEPGRPPYEQYF.

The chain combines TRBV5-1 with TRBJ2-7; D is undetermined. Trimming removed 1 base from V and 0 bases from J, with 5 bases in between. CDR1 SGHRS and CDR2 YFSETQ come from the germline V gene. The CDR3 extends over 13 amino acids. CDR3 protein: CASSLFSSYEQYF. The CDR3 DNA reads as TGCGCCAGCAGCTTGTTCAGCTCCTACGAGCAGTACTTC.

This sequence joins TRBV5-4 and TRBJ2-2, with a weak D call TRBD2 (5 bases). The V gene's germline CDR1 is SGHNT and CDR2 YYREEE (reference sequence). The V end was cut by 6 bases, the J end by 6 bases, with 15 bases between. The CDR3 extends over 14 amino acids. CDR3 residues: CASTPVGVAGELFF. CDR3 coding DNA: TGTGCCAGCACCCCAGTGGGAGTCGCCGGGGAGCTGTTTTTT.

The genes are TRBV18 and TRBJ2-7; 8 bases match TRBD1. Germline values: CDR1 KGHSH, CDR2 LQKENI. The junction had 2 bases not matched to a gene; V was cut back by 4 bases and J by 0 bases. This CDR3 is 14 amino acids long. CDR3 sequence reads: CASSLDRASYEQYF. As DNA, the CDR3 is TGTGCCAGCTCACTGGACAGGGCCTCCTACGAGCAGTACTTC.

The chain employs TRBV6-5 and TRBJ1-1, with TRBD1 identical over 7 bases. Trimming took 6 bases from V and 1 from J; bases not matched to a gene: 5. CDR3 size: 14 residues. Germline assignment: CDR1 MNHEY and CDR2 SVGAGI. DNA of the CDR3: TGTGCCAGCAGGCAGGACAGGAGGAACACTGAAGCTTTCTTT. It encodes CASRQDRRNTEAFF.

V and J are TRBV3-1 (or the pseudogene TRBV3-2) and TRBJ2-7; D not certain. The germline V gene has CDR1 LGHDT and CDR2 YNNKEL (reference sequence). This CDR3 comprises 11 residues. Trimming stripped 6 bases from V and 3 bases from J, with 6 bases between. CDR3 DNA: TGTGCCAGCAGTTTCGGCTACGAGCAGTACTTC. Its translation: CASSFGYEQYF.

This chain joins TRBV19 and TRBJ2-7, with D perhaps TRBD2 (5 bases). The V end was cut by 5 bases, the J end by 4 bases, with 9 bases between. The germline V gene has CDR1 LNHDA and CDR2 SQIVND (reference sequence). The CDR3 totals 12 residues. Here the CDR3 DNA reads TGTGCCAGTAGTCTCTCGGGGTACGAGCAGTACTTC. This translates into CASSLSGYEQYF.

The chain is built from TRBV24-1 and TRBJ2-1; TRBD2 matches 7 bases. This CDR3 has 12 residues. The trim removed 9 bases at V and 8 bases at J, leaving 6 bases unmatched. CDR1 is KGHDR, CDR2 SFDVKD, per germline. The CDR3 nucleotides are TGTGCCACCCGGGGTGGGGGGGATGAGCAGTTCTTC. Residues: CATRGGGDEQFF.

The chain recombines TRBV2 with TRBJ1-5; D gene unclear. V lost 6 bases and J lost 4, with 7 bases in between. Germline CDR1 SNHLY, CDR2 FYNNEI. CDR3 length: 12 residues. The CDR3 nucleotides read TGTGCCAGCAGAGACCCGAATCAGCCCCAGCATTTT. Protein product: CASRDPNQPQHF.

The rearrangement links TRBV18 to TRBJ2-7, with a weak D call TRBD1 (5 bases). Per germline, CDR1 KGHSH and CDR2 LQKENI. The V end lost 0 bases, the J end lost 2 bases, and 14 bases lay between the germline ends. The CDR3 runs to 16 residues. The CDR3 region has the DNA TGTGCCAGCTCACCACCGCAGGGATTAAGTCCCTACGAGCAGTACTTC. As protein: CASSPPQGLSPYEQYF.

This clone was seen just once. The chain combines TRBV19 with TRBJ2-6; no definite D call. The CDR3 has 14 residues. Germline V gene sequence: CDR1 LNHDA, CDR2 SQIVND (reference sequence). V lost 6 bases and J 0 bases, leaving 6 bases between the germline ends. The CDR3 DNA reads TGTGCCAGTAGGTGGCTCTCTGGGGCCAACGTCCTGACTTTC. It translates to CASRWLSGANVLTF.

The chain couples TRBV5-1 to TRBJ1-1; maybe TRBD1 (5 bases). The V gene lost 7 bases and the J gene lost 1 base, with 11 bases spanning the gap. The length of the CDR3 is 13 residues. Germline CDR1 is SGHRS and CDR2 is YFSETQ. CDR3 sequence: CASARRGNTEAFF. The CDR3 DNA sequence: TGCGCCAGCGCCAGAAGGGGGAACACTGAAGCTTTCTTT.

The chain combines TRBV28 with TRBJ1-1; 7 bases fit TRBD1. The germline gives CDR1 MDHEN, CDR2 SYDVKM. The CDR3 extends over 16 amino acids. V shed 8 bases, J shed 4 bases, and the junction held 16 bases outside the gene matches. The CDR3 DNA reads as TGTGCCAGCCGCCCCTTGAGACAGGGTAGCGGCACTGAAGCTTTCTTT. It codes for CASRPLRQGSGTEAFF.

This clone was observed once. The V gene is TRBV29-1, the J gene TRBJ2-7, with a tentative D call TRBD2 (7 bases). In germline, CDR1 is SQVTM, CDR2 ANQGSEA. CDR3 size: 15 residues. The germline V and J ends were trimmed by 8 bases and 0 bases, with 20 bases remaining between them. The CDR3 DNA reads TGCAGCCCCGGTGGGGAGGGGGACAACTCCTACGAGCAGTACTTC. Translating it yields CSPGGEGDNSYEQYF.